The clone carrying this TCR beta chain was counted a few times. The antigen is not known. This entry comes from a study of response to subunit inactivated influenza vaccine. General study results and limits: Few new T cells, the authors suggested, are recruited by each seasonal influenza vaccination.

Using its own MiXCR run on the RT-PCR reads, TCRdb lists one record per CDR3 protein. Seen here are 550,000 to 650,000 distinct CDR3 sequences, roughly 10% observed once, and the top ten hold roughly a tenth. The CDR3 consists of 17 residues. Trimming took 1 base from V and 1 from J, leaving 15 bases between them. The germline V gene encodes CDR1 MNHEY and CDR2 SMNVEV (reference sequence). This clonotype was sampled from a man aged 50 to 59 who received an inactivated influenza vaccine. Sequenced here: PBMCs from blood, sampled on the day of vaccination. This chain joins TRBV27 and TRBJ2-3; D is unresolved. The CDR3 DNA follows: TGTGCCAGCAGTTTATTAGGTATTCGCGGCGGCACAGATACGCAGTATTTT. It codes for CASSLLGIRGGTDTQYF.